This entry concerns a single T cell receptor (beta chain). The antigen remains undetermined. This sample stems from a study of somatic mutations in cytotoxic T cells in rheumatoid arthritis. Study information: Patient blood (roughly 30 ml EDTA) was collected right after diagnosis, preceding any treatment. Sorted by flow to nearly 100% purity were some V beta antibody-stained T-cell populations, including V beta1+ cells sequenced for TCRB. Whole-study findings and limits: Patients with a largest CD8+ clone exceeding 20% of CD8+ cells numbered about an eighth of the roughly 65.

Libraries were prepared by immunoSEQ multiplex PCR; TCRdb keeps only in-frame clonotypes and omits some of them. Of roughly 16,000 clones listed, approximately 75% are singletons. This CDR3 has 17 residues. The germline gives CDR1 SEHNR, CDR2 FQNEAQ (reference sequence). V lost 2 bases to trimming and J lost 3 bases, with 16 bases between them. Sequences were obtained from CD8+ T cells sorted from blood. This chain links TRBV7-9 with TRBJ2-2; D gene unclear. The sequence derives from an adult with rheumatoid arthritis. In nucleotides, the CDR3 is TGTGCCAGCAGCTTAAGTCCGCAGGTCGCGTACACCGGGGAGCTGTTTTTT. Amino acids: CASSLSPQVAYTGELFF.